This T cell receptor (beta chain) was recovered during a study of shared T cell receptors in the human thymus. This table comes from immunoSEQ multiplex PCR, and its TCRdb copy is limited to in-frame clones, with some not included. The sample includes approximately 400,000 clones, 95% of them seen just once. Germline V lookup: CDR1 SGHTA, CDR2 FQGTGA. The V end was cut by 2 bases, the J end by 5 bases, with 12 bases between. The CDR3 runs 14 residues. The sequenced sample consisted of thymocytes. V and J are TRBV7-3 and TRBJ1-1; perhaps TRBD1 as D (5 bases). The receptor was isolated from a human donor. For the CDR3, the DNA is TGTGCCAGCAGCTTATCGTCCGGGGGAACTGAAGCTTTCTTT. Its protein is CASSLSSGGTEAFF. Drawing the rest from reference TRBV7-3 and TRBJ1-1, the complete variable domain is GAGVSQTPSNKVTEKGKYVELRCDPISGHTALYWYRQSLGQGPEFLIYFQGTGAADDSGLPNDRFFAVRPEGSVSTLKIQRTERGDSAVYLCASSLSSGGTEAFFGQGTRLTVV.